The TCR beta chain described here comes from a study of shared clonotypes between healthy human individuals. Overall study: Donors had three CD4 naive, three CD4 memory, two CD8 naive and one CD8 memory plate apiece.

Study outcomes and limitations: The study's rarefaction showed incomplete sorted-subset sequencing despite large depth. As a rule, naive subsets had a larger estimated richness than memory subsets. Only a few donors were included, so the genetic and exposure-history diversity represented was limited.

TCRdb's copy holds only in-frame clones and misses some; the assay was immunoSEQ multiplex PCR. The sample gives 2 million to 2.5 million clones, 80% to 95% of which show up once; 0.35% to 0.45% is in the top ten. In the case of this clone: The target antigen is unknown.

The TCR originated in a man younger than 30 in good health. Some clones in this sample may be carry-over from other donors' samples. Sequencing was carried out using naive CD4+ T cells from PBMCs. Subset defined: CD45RA+ positively selected.

In DNA, the CDR3 is TGTGCCAGCAGTTTACAGGGGGCGGCGTTTTTT. This translates into CASSLQGAAFF. This chain connects TRBV28 to TRBJ2-2; 8 bases line up with TRBD1. In germline, CDR1 is MDHEN, CDR2 SYDVKM. CDR3 length: 11 residues. Trimming cost V 2 bases and J 16 bases; bases outside gene matches: 3.